The sequence of this TCR beta chain was determined in a study of T cell repertoires in cytomegalovirus infection. Study in general: Public signatures in TCR beta pointed to CMV infection and matching HLA type. Broader study findings: What dominated the ex vivo response were HLA-C-restricted CMV-specific TCR beta clonotypes. There were carriers of CMV plus the relevant HLA, and cumulative public TCR beta family frequency identified them.

TCRdb ran MiXCR on the reads and lists one entry per CDR3 protein. The sample carries nearly 650,000 distinct CDR3 sequences, 20% to 25% recorded once. The CDR3 has 15 residues. With 1 base removed from V and 0 bases from J, the gap between germline ends came to 11 bases. In germline, CDR1 is DFQATT, CDR2 SNEGSKA (reference sequence). In its sample, this clonotype was seen a few times. Antigen: not known. This chain connects TRBV20-1 to TRBJ2-3, with D unclear. The TCR sequence derives from a human donor in good health (CMV status not recorded). Some clones in this sample may be carry-over from other donors' samples. Sequences were obtained from CD8+ T cells from PBMCs. CDR3 DNA sequence: TGCAGTGCTAGAGCCGGAGTTGGAAGCACAGATACGCAGTATTTT. Translating it yields CSARAGVGSTDTQYF.